The clone carrying this T cell receptor beta chain was picked up one time. Its antigen is still unknown. The CDR3 totals 13 residues. Only in-frame clones appear in the TCRdb table, and some are missing; sequencing was by immunoSEQ multiplex PCR. Here the sample spans about 140,000 clones, around 90% being singletons. The record originates from a study of T cell responses to AZD1222 COVID-19 vaccine. Study observations and caveats: Vaccine-related CD4 TCRs covered spike, predominating at 160-218 and 743-854.

This specimen consisted of peripheral blood, obtained on day 0 of AZD1222 vaccination. The sequence derives from an adult in good health. The chain uses TRBV21-1 and TRBJ1-2; the DNA was not used to check the table's D call, TRBD1. TRBV21-1 is a pseudogene. CDR3 loop: CASFPGGNYGYTF. For the CDR3, the DNA is TGTGCCAGCTTCCCAGGGGGGAACTATGGCTACACCTTC.